The 8 T cell receptor beta chains in this list originate from one sample, sequenced in a study of blood T cell repertoires in COVID-19. Generated by immunoSEQ multiplex PCR, the TCRdb table keeps only in-frame clones and is missing some. The profile shows roughly 200,000 clones, approximately 87% of them singletons. The sample taken for sequencing was peripheral blood. Receptors were obtained from a young woman who had recovered from COVID-19.

The chain joins TRBV6-2 or TRBV6-3 to TRBJ2-3; 15 bases align to TRBD2. J lost 5 bases, V lost 2 bases, and 8 bases had no gene match. The CDR3 is 18 residues long. Germline assignment: CDR1 MNHEY and CDR2 SVGEGT. The CDR3 nucleotides read TGTGCCAGCAGTTACGGACTAGCGGGAGGGCCAATGGGAGATACGCAGTATTTT. Protein sequence: CASSYGLAGGPMGDTQYF.

The J gene is TRBJ2-3, the V gene TRBV5-4; the match to TRBD2 covers 15 bases. The trim removed 2 bases at V and 3 bases at J, leaving 1 base unmatched. The CDR3 consists of 16 residues. The germline gives CDR1 SGHNT, CDR2 YYREEE (reference sequence). DNA for the CDR3: TGTGCCAGCAGCTTCGGGACTAGCGGGGGGACAGATACGCAGTATTTT. Amino acid sequence: CASSFGTSGGTDTQYF.

The rearrangement uses TRBV5-1 and TRBJ2-2; 10 nucleotides align to TRBD2. This CDR3 contains 17 residues. V shed 4 bases and J 4 bases; nucleotides not matched to a gene: 10. The V gene's germline CDR1 is SGHRS and CDR2 YFSETQ. The CDR3 here is CASSPGLAGESTGELFF. CDR3 nucleotides: TGCGCCAGCAGCCCCGGGCTAGCGGGAGAGAGCACCGGGGAGCTGTTTTTT.

The chain couples TRBV9 to TRBJ1-1; the D is unclear. CDR3 length: 15 amino acids. The V gene's germline CDR1 is SGDLS and CDR2 YYNGEE. V was shortened by 0 bases and J by 3 bases, with 12 bases between the two germline ends. In DNA form, the CDR3 reads TGTGCCAGCAGCGTAGAGGCTGCGGGTTACACTGAAGCTTTCTTT. Its translation is CASSVEAAGYTEAFF.

This clone occurred a few times. This chain links TRBV6-2 or TRBV6-3 with TRBJ1-5, with D unresolved. Trimming removed 5 bases from V and 3 bases from J, with 8 bases in between. The CDR3 runs 13 residues. Germline V CDR1 and CDR2: MNHEY, SVGEGT. Here the CDR3 DNA reads TGTGCCAGCAGTGTTCGTTTCAATCAGCCCCAGCATTTT. Its translation is CASSVRFNQPQHF.

V gene TRBV7-2 combines with J gene TRBJ2-7; 7 bases line up with TRBD1. The germline V gene has CDR1 SGHTA and CDR2 FQGNSA. The length of the CDR3 is 14 residues. Trimming took 4 bases from V and 4 from J; bases not matched to a gene: 7. The DNA of the CDR3 is TGTGCCAGCAGCTCCCGACAGGGAGAATACGAGCAGTACTTC. Translation: CASSSRQGEYEQYF. The entire variable domain, with the rest obtained from reference TRBV7-2 and TRBJ2-7, is as follows: GAGVSQSPSNKVTEKGKDVELRCDPISGHTALYWYRQSLGQGLEFLIYFQGNSAPDKSGLPSDRFSAERTGGSVSTLTIQRTQQEDSAVYLCASSSRQGEYEQYFGPGTRLTVT.

This sequence joins TRBV9 and TRBJ1-5; D uncertain. V was shortened by 0 bases and J by 1 base, with 8 bases between the two germline ends. This CDR3 comprises 15 residues. Germline CDR1 is SGDLS and CDR2 is YYNGEE. For the CDR3, the DNA is TGTGCCAGCAGCGTAGGTCAAGCGAGCAATCAGCCCCAGCATTTT. This translates into CASSVGQASNQPQHF.

The rearrangement links TRBV5-8 to TRBJ1-4, with TRBD1 as a possible D gene (5 bases). CDR1 and CDR2 (germline): SGHTS, YDEGEE. This CDR3 comprises 15 residues. V lost 4 bases and J 2 bases, leaving 12 bases between the germline ends. This CDR3 is CASSRGAQTNEKLFF. Written as DNA, the CDR3 is TGTGCCAGCAGCCGTGGGGCGCAGACTAATGAAAAACTGTTTTTT. The full variable domain, in which reference TRBV5-8 and TRBJ1-4 provide the parts outside the CDR3, is EAGVTQSPTHLIKTRGQQATLRCSPISGHTSVYWYQQALGLGLQFLLWYDEGEERNRGNFPPRFSGRQFPNYSSELNVNALELEDSALYLCASSRGAQTNEKLFFGSGTQLSVL.